Sequencing of this TCR beta chain was carried out in a study of T cells in women clearing cervical HPV infection. The CDR3 sequence is 16 residues long. The germline gives CDR1 MDHEN, CDR2 SYDVKM. V shed 5 bases and J 1 base; nucleotides not matched to a gene: 10. Repertoires were generated with immunoSEQ multiplex PCR, while TCRdb's copy carries only in-frame clones and drops some. Across some 41,000 clones, the top ten clones capture approximately 6.3% of the sample. Points on this clone: The read finishes 3 residues shy of the CDR3 end, and the germline J gene is used to complete it.

Sequencing was performed on blood buffy coat. The receptor was isolated from a woman aged 18 to 75 with a cervical HPV16 infection that either progressed to CIN3+ or cleared (not recorded which). V is TRBV28 and J is TRBJ2-7; TRBD1 agrees at 8 bases. The CDR3 DNA, read in part, is TGTGCCAGCAGTACATCACCGGGACAGGCTTCCTACGAG. This encodes CASSTSPGQASYE. The whole CDR3 is CASSTSPGQASYEQYF.